Following are 26 T cell receptor beta chains from one sample sequenced in a study of T-cell reconstitution after alpha-beta-depleted transplantation in children. Molecular barcoding with unique molecular identifiers was used for the TCRbeta library. TCRdb called the PCR reads again in MiXCR, with one record for every CDR3 protein. The data show 250,000 to 400,000 distinct CDR3 sequences, around 25% seen once. The specimen was PBMCs, mostly from graft donor cells, collected 180 days after TCRalphabeta/CD19-depleted stem cell transplant. Source of these receptors: a male patient between 5 and 17 years old who had a stem cell transplant for acute lymphoblastic leukemia, so the T cells may come from the graft donor.

The V gene is TRBV20-1, the J gene TRBJ2-7; D might be TRBD2 (5 bases). This CDR3 is built from 14 residues. Trimming took off 2 bases at V and 1 base at J, with 12 bases between the two ends. The germline V gene has CDR1 DFQATT and CDR2 SNEGSKA (reference sequence). The CDR3 region has the DNA TGCAGTGCTAGAAAAAAAACGGGGTCCTACGAGCAGTACTTC. Its translation: CSARKKTGSYEQYF.

This clonotype turned up a few times. This chain links TRBV29-1 with TRBJ1-4; 9 bases map to TRBD1. Trimming took 7 bases from V and 8 from J; bases not matched to a gene: 5. CDR3 length equals 12 residues. Germline V gene sequence: CDR1 SQVTM, CDR2 ANQGSEA. In DNA, the CDR3 is TGCAGCGGGGGACAGGGCGGAGAAAAACTGTTTTTT. This gives the protein CSGGQGGEKLFF.

The V and J genes are TRBV6-5 and TRBJ2-5; D is perhaps TRBD2 (7 bases). V was shortened by 2 bases and J by 5 bases, with 15 bases between the two germline ends. The V gene's germline CDR1 is MNHEY and CDR2 SVGAGI. This CDR3 is built from 15 residues. The CDR3 DNA sequence: TGTGCCAGCAGTTACCCCGGACTAGGGGGGGAGACCCAGTACTTC. Translating gives CASSYPGLGGETQYF.

On this clonotype: Germline and junction disagree at one end, which may indicate a read error. The chain couples TRBV20-1 to TRBJ2-3; 14 positions match TRBD2. The CDR3 extends over 17 amino acids. Germline values: CDR1 DFQATT, CDR2 SNEGSKA (reference sequence). In nucleotides, the CDR3 is TGCTGTGCTAGGTCGACTAGCGGGAGGGCAAGCACAGATACGCAGTATTTT. Its protein product is CCARSTSGRASTDTQYF.

The chain couples TRBV5-1 to TRBJ2-5; the match to TRBD2 covers 7 bases. The V gene end was trimmed by 0 bases and the J gene end by 1 base; junction bases not matched to a gene: 9. There are 17 residues in the CDR3. The germline CDR1 and CDR2 sequences are SGHRS and YFSETQ. CDR3 coding DNA: TGCGCCAGCAGCTTGGCTCCTAGCGGCTCATCCCAAGAGACCCAGTACTTC. This gives the protein CASSLAPSGSSQETQYF.

The V gene is TRBV6-1, the J gene TRBJ1-1; maybe TRBD1 (5 bases). Between the trimmed V and J ends, which lost 6 bases and 0 bases, there was a span of 14 bases. This CDR3 contains 15 residues. The germline CDR1 and CDR2 sequences are MNHNS and SASEGT. Written as DNA, the CDR3 is TGTGCCAGCAGAAACCTCGGGACGGTGAACACTGAAGCTTTCTTT. Translating it yields CASRNLGTVNTEAFF.

This chain uses TRBV28 with TRBJ1-1, with a weak D call TRBD1 (6 bases). V lost 3 bases and J 1 base, leaving 9 bases between the germline ends. The germline CDR1 and CDR2 sequences are MDHEN and SYDVKM. CDR3 length: 14 amino acids. The CDR3 spells CASSFRGANTEAFF. For the CDR3, the DNA is TGTGCCAGCAGTTTCCGGGGGGCGAACACTGAAGCTTTCTTT.

This clonotype was recorded a few times. The chain is built from TRBV12-3 or TRBV12-4 and TRBJ2-1, with 8 bases lining up with TRBD1. The CDR3 spans 14 residues. With 6 bases clipped from V and 8 bases from J, the junction kept 9 bases outside the gene matches. The CDR3 spells CASRFDRGKDEQFF. The CDR3 nucleotides read TGTGCCAGCAGATTCGACAGGGGCAAGGATGAGCAGTTCTTC.

This clonotype showed up just a few times. V gene TRBV6-1 combines with J gene TRBJ1-6; the D is unclear. Germline CDR1 reads MNHNS; CDR2 reads SASEGT. The CDR3 has 13 amino acids. V was shortened by 7 bases and J by 7 bases, with 11 bases between the two germline ends. CDR3 sequence reads: CASTPSGNSPLHF. The CDR3 region has the DNA TGTGCCAGCACCCCTTCGGGGAATTCACCCCTCCACTTT.

This clonotype was seen a handful of times. The chain uses TRBV9 and TRBJ2-7, with D unclear. This CDR3 has 14 residues. V was pared by 0 bases and J by 2 bases, with 9 bases between. Looked up from germline, CDR1 is SGDLS and CDR2 is YYNGEE. As DNA, the CDR3 is TGTGCCAGCAGCGTAGAAGACGGGCCCTACGAGCAGTACTTC. It encodes CASSVEDGPYEQYF.

The V and J genes are TRBV12-3 or TRBV12-4 and TRBJ2-5; TRBD1 is a possible D gene (6 bases). The ends were cut back, 3 bases at V and 0 bases at J, with 14 bases in the middle. This CDR3 spans 16 amino acids. In DNA form, the CDR3 reads TGTGCCAGCAGTTTCGGTGGACAGAGAAACCAAGAGACCCAGTACTTC. Translated: CASSFGGQRNQETQYF.

The gene calls are TRBV6-5 and TRBJ2-7; D is possibly TRBD2 (5 bases). CDR1 MNHEY and CDR2 SVGAGI come from the germline V gene. CDR3 length equals 14 residues. Trimming removed 0 bases at V and 1 base at J, with 7 bases between. The CDR3 loop is CASSYSWRSYEQYF. The CDR3 DNA reads TGTGCCAGCAGTTACTCATGGAGGTCCTACGAGCAGTACTTC.

The chain joins TRBV20-1 to TRBJ2-7, with D unclear. Germline V CDR1 and CDR2: DFQATT, SNEGSKA (reference sequence). The ends were cut back, 3 bases at V and 2 bases at J, with 14 bases in the middle. The CDR3 covers 14 residues. The CDR3 is CSARDPYSPYEQYF. The CDR3 nucleotides read TGCAGTGCTAGGGACCCCTACTCCCCCTACGAGCAGTACTTC.

This clonotype was counted between two and nine times. The chain recombines TRBV5-1 with TRBJ2-1, with D perhaps TRBD2 (6 bases). V was cut by 2 bases and J by 0 bases, with 9 bases left in between. Germline values: CDR1 SGHRS, CDR2 YFSETQ. The CDR3 sequence is 15 residues long. CDR3 protein: CASSLRTTSYNEQFF. The CDR3 nucleotides are TGCGCCAGCAGCTTAAGGACTACCTCCTACAATGAGCAGTTCTTC.

The chain has TRBV13 and TRBJ1-2, with a weak D call TRBD1 (6 bases). The V end was cut by 5 bases, the J end by 0 bases, with 13 bases between. The CDR3 loop spans 15 amino acids. Germline CDR1 and CDR2: PRHDT and FYEKMQ (reference sequence). Here the CDR3 reads CASSRGSTANYGYTF. In DNA, the CDR3 is TGTGCCAGCAGCAGGGGGTCCACAGCTAACTATGGCTACACCTTC.

The CDR3 region is CASSSLRTSKLTGELFF. The CDR3 DNA reads TGTGCCAGCAGCTCCTTGAGGACTAGCAAGCTCACCGGGGAGCTGTTTTTT. The J gene is TRBJ2-2, the V gene TRBV11-2; 8 bases are shared with TRBD2. J gave up 4 bases and V 4 bases, and 11 bases lay outside the gene matches. The CDR3 runs to 17 residues. The germline V gene encodes CDR1 SGHAT and CDR2 FQNNGV.

A few counts support this clonotype. The chain recombines TRBV7-8 with TRBJ2-1; possibly TRBD1 for D (5 bases). Germline lookup yields CDR1 SGHVS and CDR2 FQNEAQ. The V end was cut by 4 bases, the J end by 9 bases, with 22 bases between. The CDR3 totals 16 residues. The CDR3 region has the DNA TGTGCCAGCAGCTACGACTCCCACACAGAAGGGGTTGAGCAGTTCTTC. The encoded protein is CASSYDSHTEGVEQFF.

This clonotype occurred many times. CDR3 bases: TGTGCCAGCAGTCCCCTGACGCTAGCGGGAGTCACTGATACGCAGTATTTT. Its protein product is CASSPLTLAGVTDTQYF. The chain carries TRBV12-3 or TRBV12-4 and TRBJ2-3, with 10 bases lining up with TRBD2. The CDR3 runs to 17 residues. Trimming took 5 bases from V and 6 from J; bases not matched to a gene: 14.

The chain couples TRBV5-1 to TRBJ1-1; perhaps TRBD1 as D (5 bases). This CDR3 has 13 amino acids. Trimming removed 2 bases at V and 6 bases at J, with 11 bases between. Germline values: CDR1 SGHRS, CDR2 YFSETQ. CDR3 region: CASSFLGTPEAFF. The CDR3 nucleotides read TGCGCCAGCAGCTTCCTAGGGACGCCTGAAGCTTTCTTT.

In this sample, this clonotype turned up a few times. The V gene is TRBV20-1, the J gene TRBJ2-2; D remains unclear. Per germline, CDR1 DFQATT and CDR2 SNEGSKA (reference sequence). The length of the CDR3 is 13 residues. V lost 4 bases and J 5 bases, leaving 11 bases between the germline ends. In DNA form, the CDR3 reads TGCAGTGCTAAGTCCCCAGAAACCGGGGAGCTGTTTTTT. Its protein is CSAKSPETGELFF.

This rearrangement joins TRBV20-1 to TRBJ2-1; 8 bases fit TRBD1. Germline CDR1 and CDR2: DFQATT and SNEGSKA (reference sequence). V lost 6 bases and J lost 7; bases outside the gene matches: 5. The CDR3 loop spans 12 amino acids. CDR3 nucleotide sequence: TGCAGTGCCCGGACAGGGAGGAATGAGCAGTTCTTC. This encodes CSARTGRNEQFF.

This chain uses TRBV10-2 with TRBJ2-1, with D possibly TRBD2 on 5 matching bases. The germline gives CDR1 WSHSY, CDR2 SAAADI. The CDR3 covers 15 residues. Trimming removed 9 bases from V and 13 bases from J, with 28 bases in between. CDR3 amino acids: CASALSGLRYKRQFF. The CDR3 DNA is TGCGCCAGTGCCCTCTCAGGACTCCGCTACAAACGACAGTTCTTC.

This clonotype has a handful of counts. CDR3 region: CASSPGTSGRATLDEQYF. The DNA of the CDR3 is TGTGCCAGCAGCCCCGGGACTAGCGGGAGGGCCACATTAGACGAGCAGTACTTC. This chain connects TRBV6-2 or TRBV6-3 to TRBJ2-7; 16 bases are a match to TRBD2. The CDR3 extends over 18 amino acids. Germline CDR1 reads MNHEY; CDR2 reads SVGEGT. The ends lost 6 bases at V and 5 bases at J; junction bases unmatched: 13.

This clonotype has a handful of counts. The CDR3 DNA sequence: TGCGCCAGCAGCCATCAAGGGACCCTGGGGTCGAATCAGCCCCAGCATTTT. This codes for CASSHQGTLGSNQPQHF. The V and J genes are TRBV4-1 and TRBJ1-5; TRBD1 might be the D (5 bases). The V end was cut by 3 bases, the J end by 4 bases, with 19 bases between. CDR1 is MGHRA and CDR2 is YSYEKL in the germline V gene. The CDR3 loop spans 17 amino acids.

The rearrangement joins TRBV12-3 or TRBV12-4 to TRBJ1-2, with unresolved D. The V end was cut by 7 bases, the J end by 9 bases, with 15 bases between. CDR3 length: 12 residues. This CDR3 is CASTLTGVRYTF. The CDR3 nucleotides are TGTGCCAGCACCCTTACTGGGGTACGCTACACCTTC.

The V call is TRBV5-5, the J call TRBJ2-7; 10 bases map to TRBD2. CDR3 size: 15 residues. Germline CDR1 is SGHKS and CDR2 is YYEKEE (reference sequence). The trim removed 0 bases at V and 7 bases at J, leaving 7 bases unmatched. The CDR3 is CASSLVLAGVREQYF. In nucleotides, the CDR3 is TGTGCCAGCAGCTTGGTTCTAGCGGGAGTTCGGGAGCAGTACTTC.